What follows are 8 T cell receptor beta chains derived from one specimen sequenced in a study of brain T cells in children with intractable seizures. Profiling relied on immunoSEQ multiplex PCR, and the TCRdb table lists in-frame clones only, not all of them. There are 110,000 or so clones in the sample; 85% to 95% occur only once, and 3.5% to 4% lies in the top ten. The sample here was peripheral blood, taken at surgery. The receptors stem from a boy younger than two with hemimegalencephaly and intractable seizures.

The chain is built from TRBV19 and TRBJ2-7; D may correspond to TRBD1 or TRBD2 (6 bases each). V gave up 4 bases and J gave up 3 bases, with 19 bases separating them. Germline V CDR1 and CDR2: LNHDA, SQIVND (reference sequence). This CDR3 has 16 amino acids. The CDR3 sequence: CASSTKGGRGDYEQYF. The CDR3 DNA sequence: TGTGCCAGTAGTACGAAGGGGGGCCGGGGTGACTACGAGCAGTACTTC.

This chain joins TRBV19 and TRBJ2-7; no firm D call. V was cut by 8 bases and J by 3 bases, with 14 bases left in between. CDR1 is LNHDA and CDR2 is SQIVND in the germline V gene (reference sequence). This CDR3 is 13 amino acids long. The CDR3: CASSPRSGYEQYF. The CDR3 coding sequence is TGTGCCAGTTCCCCAAGGTCAGGCTACGAGCAGTACTTC.

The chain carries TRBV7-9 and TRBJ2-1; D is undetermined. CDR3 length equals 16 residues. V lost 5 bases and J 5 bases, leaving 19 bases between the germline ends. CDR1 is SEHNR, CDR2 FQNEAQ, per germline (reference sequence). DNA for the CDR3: TGTGCCAGCAGCGCGATCAAGCCGTGGCCTAACAATGAGCAGTTCTTC. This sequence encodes CASSAIKPWPNNEQFF.

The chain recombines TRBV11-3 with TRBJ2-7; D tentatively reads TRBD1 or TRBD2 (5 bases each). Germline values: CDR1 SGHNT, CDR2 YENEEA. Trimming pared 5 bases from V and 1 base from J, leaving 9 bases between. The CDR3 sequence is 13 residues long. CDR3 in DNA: TGTGCCAGCAGCCGGGGACGGTCCTACGAGCAGTACTTC. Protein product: CASSRGRSYEQYF.

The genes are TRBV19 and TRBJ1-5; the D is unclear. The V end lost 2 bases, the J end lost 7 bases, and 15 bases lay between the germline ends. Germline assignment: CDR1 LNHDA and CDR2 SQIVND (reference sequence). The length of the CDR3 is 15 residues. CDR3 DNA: TGTGCCAGTAGTATAAATGGGGATCTTCAGCAGCCCCAGCATTTT. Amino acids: CASSINGDLQQPQHF.

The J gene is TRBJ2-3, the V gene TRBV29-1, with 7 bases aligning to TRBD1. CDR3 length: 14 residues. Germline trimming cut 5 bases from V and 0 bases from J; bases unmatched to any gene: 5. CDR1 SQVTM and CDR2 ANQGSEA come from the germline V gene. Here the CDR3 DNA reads TGCAGCGTTCCCGGACAGGCGAGCACAGATACGCAGTATTTT. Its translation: CSVPGQASTDTQYF.

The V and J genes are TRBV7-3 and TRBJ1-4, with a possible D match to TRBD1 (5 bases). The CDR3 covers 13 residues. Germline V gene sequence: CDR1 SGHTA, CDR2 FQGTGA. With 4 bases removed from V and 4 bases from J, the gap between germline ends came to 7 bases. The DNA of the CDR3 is TGTGCCAGCAGCTCGGGGCTTAATGAAAAACTGTTTTTT. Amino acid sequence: CASSSGLNEKLFF.

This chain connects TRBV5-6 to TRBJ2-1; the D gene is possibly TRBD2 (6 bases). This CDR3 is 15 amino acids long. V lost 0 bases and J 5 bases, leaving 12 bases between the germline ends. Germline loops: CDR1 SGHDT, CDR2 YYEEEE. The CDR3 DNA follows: TGTGCCAGCAGCTTGGTCGGGACTGGGAACAATGAGCAGTTCTTC. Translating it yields CASSLVGTGNNEQFF. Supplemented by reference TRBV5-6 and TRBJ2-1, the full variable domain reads DAGVTQSPTHLIKTRGQQVTLRCSPKSGHDTVSWYQQALGQGPQFIFQYYEEEERQRGNFPDRFSGHQFPNYSSELNVNALLLGDSALYLCASSLVGTGNNEQFFGPGTRLTVL.